This T cell receptor (beta chain) was captured by sequencing in a study of shared clonotypes between healthy human individuals. This CDR3 has 16 residues. V dropped 1 base and J dropped 0 bases, with 7 bases sitting between them. Germline-derived CDR1 and CDR2 are LGHNA and YSLEER. Only in-frame clones appear in the TCRdb table, and some are missing; sequencing was by immunoSEQ multiplex PCR. In the table there are more than 1,200,000 clones, about 98.5% of which are singletons. The chain carries TRBV4-3 and TRBJ2-6; D is uncertain. The TCR originated in a man younger than 40 in good health. Sequencing was performed on naive CD4+ T cells sorted from blood. Subset here: CD45RA+ positively selected. CDR3 bases: TGCGCCAGCAGCCAAGCGTGGCACTCTGGGGCCAACGTCCTGACTTTC. This sequence encodes CASSQAWHSGANVLTF.